The 30 T cell receptor beta chains given below trace back to one sample, sequenced in a study of shared clonotypes between healthy human individuals. The method was immunoSEQ multiplex PCR; TCRdb's version includes in-frame clones alone and lacks a portion of them. Counted here are around 600,000 clones, approximately 97% occurring once; the ten biggest clones make up 0.057%. Sequencing was carried out using naive CD4+ T cells sorted from blood. As for subset: CD45RA+ positively selected. Receptor source: a woman aged 25 to 39 in good health.

The table lists this clone with a count of one. The J gene is TRBJ1-1, the V gene TRBV28, with no clear D. This CDR3 has 14 residues. The V and J ends lost 6 bases and 3 bases respectively, with 14 bases between them. Germline values: CDR1 MDHEN, CDR2 SYDVKM. The CDR3 is CASRTPLGYTEAFF. DNA of the CDR3: TGTGCCAGCAGGACCCCCTTAGGGTACACTGAAGCTTTCTTT.

The chain links TRBV28 to TRBJ1-1; D might be TRBD1 (5 bases). Trimming removed 2 bases at V and 0 bases at J, with 10 bases between. The length of the CDR3 is 15 residues. Looked up from germline, CDR1 is MDHEN and CDR2 is SYDVKM. For the CDR3, the DNA is TGTGCCAGCAGTTTAGCGGGACGCATGAACACTGAAGCTTTCTTT. It encodes CASSLAGRMNTEAFF.

The rearrangement joins TRBV18 to TRBJ2-1; D gene unclear. Trimming took off 3 bases at V and 6 bases at J, with 9 bases between the two ends. Germline CDR1 and CDR2: KGHSH and LQKENI. The CDR3 is 13 residues long. The chain's CDR3 is CASSPPSLNEQFF. The CDR3 DNA follows: TGTGCCAGCTCACCTCCGTCTCTCAATGAGCAGTTCTTC. Variable domain in full (rest from reference TRBV18 and TRBJ2-1): NAGVMQNPRHLVRRRGQEARLRCSPMKGHSHVYWYRQLPEEGLKFMVYLQKENIIDESGMPKERFSAEFPKEGPSILRIQQVVRGDSAAYFCASSPPSLNEQFFGPGTRLTVL.

This sequence joins TRBV15 and TRBJ1-5; D is uncertain. Trimming cost V 7 bases and J 7 bases, with 14 bases left between them. CDR3 size: 13 residues. Per germline, CDR1 LNHNV and CDR2 YYDKDF (reference sequence). CDR3 region: CATTDELFQPQHF. CDR3 nucleotide sequence: TGTGCCACCACTGATGAGTTGTTCCAGCCCCAGCATTTT.

The V call is TRBV19, the J call TRBJ2-3, with 8 bases aligning to TRBD1. Germline assignment: CDR1 LNHDA and CDR2 SQIVND (reference sequence). V lost 5 bases and J lost 4; bases outside the gene matches: 8. The CDR3 length is 15 residues. This CDR3 reads CASSPGTGLADTQYF. In DNA form, the CDR3 reads TGTGCCAGTAGTCCTGGGACAGGTTTGGCAGATACGCAGTATTTT.

This clone was seen a single time. This chain uses TRBV28 with TRBJ1-2; D gene unclear. V was trimmed by 2 bases and J by 4 bases, leaving 8 bases between them. Per germline, CDR1 MDHEN and CDR2 SYDVKM. This CDR3 is built from 13 residues. The CDR3 sequence is CASSLVRAYGYTF. The CDR3 DNA sequence: TGTGCCAGCAGTTTAGTCAGAGCCTATGGCTACACCTTC.

The chain carries TRBV9 and TRBJ2-7; 11 bases agree with TRBD1. J gave up 6 bases and V 4 bases, and 6 bases lay outside the gene matches. From germline, CDR1 is SGDLS and CDR2 YYNGEE. The CDR3 sequence is 14 residues long. Here the CDR3 DNA reads TGTGCCAGCAGCTTGGGACAGGGGGAAGGCGAGCAGTACTTC. Its translation is CASSLGQGEGEQYF.

The V gene is TRBV28, the J gene TRBJ2-2, with D tentatively TRBD1 (5 bases). Trimming took 4 bases from V and 7 from J, leaving 13 bases between them. Germline assignment: CDR1 MDHEN and CDR2 SYDVKM. The CDR3 has 14 residues. In nucleotides, the CDR3 is TGTGCCAGCAGTTGGCCAGGGAAAGACGGGGAGCTGTTTTTT. Its protein is CASSWPGKDGELFF. Full variable domain (rest looked up from reference TRBV28 and TRBJ2-2): DVKVTQSSRYLVKRTGEKVFLECVQDMDHENMFWYRQDPGLGLRLIYFSYDVKMKEKGDIPEGYSVSREKKERFSLILESASTNQTSMYLCASSWPGKDGELFFGEGSRLTVL.

The chain links TRBV9 to TRBJ1-2, with 8 bases identical to TRBD1. The V gene end was trimmed by 4 bases and the J gene end by 8 bases; junction bases not matched to a gene: 16. The V gene's germline CDR1 is SGDLS and CDR2 YYNGEE. The CDR3 contains 16 residues. The CDR3 reads CASSPTTPDRGRGYTF. CDR3 in DNA: TGTGCCAGCAGCCCAACCACCCCCGACAGGGGAAGAGGCTACACCTTC.

The J gene is TRBJ2-5, the V gene TRBV9; tentative D call: TRBD2 (6 bases). Germline CDR1 is SGDLS and CDR2 is YYNGEE. The V gene lost 0 bases and the J gene lost 2 bases, with 11 bases spanning the gap. CDR3 length: 15 residues. For the CDR3, the DNA is TGTGCCAGCAGCGTAGCGGTAGCGGCACAAGAGACCCAGTACTTC. Its translation: CASSVAVAAQETQYF. The variable domain in full, with the rest retrieved from reference TRBV9 and TRBJ2-5, is DSGVTQTPKHLITATGQRVTLRCSPRSGDLSVYWYQQSLDQGLQFLIQYYNGEERAKGNILERFSAQQFPDLHSELNLSSLELGDSALYFCASSVAVAAQETQYFGPGTRLLVL.

V gene TRBV28 combines with J gene TRBJ1-5; perhaps TRBD1 as D (5 bases). The CDR3 is made up of 13 amino acids. In germline, CDR1 is MDHEN, CDR2 SYDVKM. Trimming took off 3 bases at V and 7 bases at J, with 10 bases between the two ends. CDR3: CASSFLEGQPQHF. In DNA form, the CDR3 reads TGTGCCAGCAGTTTTCTCGAGGGGCAGCCCCAGCATTTT.

The chain recombines TRBV11-2 with TRBJ2-3; 12 nucleotides align to TRBD2. The germline gives CDR1 SGHAT, CDR2 FQNNGV. The junction had 5 bases not matched to a gene; V was cut back by 4 bases and J by 6 bases. The CDR3 is 15 amino acids. The CDR3 DNA is TGTGCCAGCAGCTCCCTAGCGGGAGGGTCGGATACGCAGTATTTT. It codes for CASSSLAGGSDTQYF.

The rearrangement joins TRBV4-2 to TRBJ2-7; the match to TRBD2 covers 11 bases. Germline V gives CDR1 LGHNA, CDR2 YNFKEQ. The V segment lost 4 bases and the J segment 3 bases; nucleotides outside the gene matches: 14. CDR3 length: 18 amino acids. The chain's CDR3 is CASSRGTSGRTRIYEQYF. DNA for the CDR3: TGTGCCAGCAGCCGAGGGACTAGCGGAAGAACCCGAATCTACGAGCAGTACTTC.

This clone appeared a single time. The V call is TRBV19, the J call TRBJ2-7, with 10 bases lining up with TRBD2. V lost 2 bases and J lost 4; bases outside the gene matches: 5. The germline CDR1 and CDR2 sequences are LNHDA and SQIVND (reference sequence). The CDR3 is 15 residues long. This chain's CDR3 is CASSIRPSGSYEQYF. CDR3 nucleotide sequence: TGTGCCAGTAGTATACGGCCTAGCGGGAGTTACGAGCAGTACTTC. The full variable domain, with the rest looked up from reference TRBV19 and TRBJ2-7, is DGGITQSPKYLFRKEGQNVTLSCEQNLNHDAMYWYRQDPGQGLRLIYYSQIVNDFQKGDIAEGYSVSREKKESFPLTVTSAQKNPTAFYLCASSIRPSGSYEQYFGPGTRLTVT.

With regard to this clone: The sample has other DNA sequences that encode this CDR3 too. The chain employs TRBV7-9 and TRBJ2-5, with unresolved D. This CDR3 is 12 amino acids long. Trimming removed 8 bases from V and 5 bases from J, with 12 bases in between. Germline CDR1 reads SEHNR; CDR2 reads FQNEAQ (reference sequence). CDR3 coding DNA: TGTGCCAGCTCGTCTAGTCGGGAGACCCAGTACTTC. Translation gives CASSSSRETQYF.

The chain links TRBV18 to TRBJ1-2; D ambiguous. Germline CDR1 reads KGHSH; CDR2 reads LQKENI. V gave up 1 base and J gave up 6 bases, with 9 bases separating them. This CDR3 region has 13 residues. Here the CDR3 DNA reads TGTGCCAGCTCACCACTTGTGGAGGATGGCTACACCTTC. This sequence encodes CASSPLVEDGYTF.

This chain links TRBV5-5 with TRBJ1-4; D gene ambiguous. Germline CDR1 is SGHKS and CDR2 is YYEKEE (reference sequence). CDR3 length equals 14 residues. Trimming pared 0 bases from V and 4 bases from J, leaving 7 bases between. The CDR3 region has the DNA TGTGCCAGCAGCTTGGTGACTCATAATGAAAAACTGTTTTTT. Its translation is CASSLVTHNEKLFF.

This chain uses TRBV28 with TRBJ2-4, with D possibly called TRBD1 or TRBD2 (5 bases each). Germline V gene lookup returns CDR1 MDHEN and CDR2 SYDVKM. V lost 3 bases to trimming and J lost 0 bases, with 18 bases between them. The CDR3 runs to 18 residues. CDR3 sequence: CASSFLGVGTLAKNIQYF. The CDR3 nucleotides are TGTGCCAGCAGTTTTCTGGGGGTGGGTACTCTAGCCAAAAACATTCAGTACTTC.

The chain carries TRBV27 and TRBJ2-1, with TRBD2 matching over 12 bases. CDR1 is MNHEY, CDR2 SMNVEV, per germline (reference sequence). CDR3 size: 18 residues. V lost 6 bases, J lost 5 bases, and 14 bases stayed unmatched. The CDR3 loop is CASRPPGLAGGRNNEQFF. CDR3 nucleotide sequence: TGTGCCAGCAGACCTCCAGGGCTAGCGGGAGGGAGGAACAATGAGCAGTTCTTC.

This clone came up a few times. The chain recombines TRBV7-9 with TRBJ2-7; TRBD2 matches at 10 bases. There are 14 residues in the CDR3. The V and J ends lost 5 bases and 2 bases, in that order; junction bases with no gene match: 3. CDR1 SEHNR and CDR2 FQNEAQ come from the germline V gene (reference sequence). In nucleotides, the CDR3 is TGTGCCAGCAGCGGCGGACTAGCGGCCTACGAGCAGTACTTC. Its translation: CASSGGLAAYEQYF.

The J gene is TRBJ2-7, the V gene TRBV5-1; 11 bases line up with TRBD2. CDR1 and CDR2 from the germline V gene are SGHRS and YFSETQ. J gave up 5 bases and V 4 bases, and 8 bases lay outside the gene matches. The CDR3 covers 15 residues. CDR3 residues: CASSLTSGISHEQYF. CDR3 DNA: TGCGCCAGCAGCCTGACTAGCGGGATTTCCCACGAGCAGTACTTC.

This clone was seen only once. V gene TRBV14 combines with J gene TRBJ1-4; D is unclear. The length of the CDR3 is 16 residues. The germline V gene has CDR1 SGHDN and CDR2 FVKESK. Trimming removed 4 bases at V and 5 bases at J, with 17 bases between. CDR3 nucleotide sequence: TGTGCCAGCAGCCGCCAGTACCGGGGATTAAATGAAAAACTGTTTTTT. This translates into CASSRQYRGLNEKLFF. The variable domain in full, completed from reference TRBV14 and TRBJ1-4, reads EAGVTQFPSHSVIEKGQTVTLRCDPISGHDNLYWYRRVMGKEIKFLLHFVKESKQDESGMPNNRFLAERTGGTYSTLKVQPAELEDSGVYFCASSRQYRGLNEKLFFGSGTQLSVL.

The chain is built from TRBV6-4 and TRBJ2-1; 9 nucleotides agree with TRBD2. This CDR3 is built from 16 residues. Germline V gene sequence: CDR1 MRHNA, CDR2 SNTAGT. The V gene end was trimmed by 4 bases and the J gene end by 2 bases; junction bases not matched to a gene: 6. The CDR3: CASSAQASGTYNEQFF. CDR3 DNA: TGTGCCAGCAGTGCCCAGGCTAGCGGGACCTACAATGAGCAGTTCTTC.

The chain employs TRBV5-1 and TRBJ2-5; 8 bases fit TRBD2. Germline V gene lookup returns CDR1 SGHRS and CDR2 YFSETQ. There are 16 residues in the CDR3. V dropped 0 bases and J dropped 5; count of bases not matched to a gene: 9. The CDR3 loop reads CASSLGPAGAGETQYF. The CDR3 region has the DNA TGCGCCAGCAGCTTGGGCCCAGCGGGAGCGGGGGAGACCCAGTACTTC.

This chain uses TRBV6-6 with TRBJ1-6; D is uncertain. The CDR3 spans 13 residues. Per the germline V gene, CDR1 is MNHNY and CDR2 is SVGAGI (reference sequence). Deletions cut 6 bases from V and 11 bases from J, with 14 bases between. The CDR3 sequence is CASRSTAGTPLHF. The CDR3, as DNA: TGTGCCAGCAGAAGTACCGCGGGGACACCCCTCCACTTT.

The rearrangement uses TRBV19 and TRBJ1-2, with 8 bases that match TRBD1. V gave up 7 bases and J gave up 4 bases; unmatched junction bases: 8. This CDR3 has 14 amino acids. Germline CDR1 reads LNHDA; CDR2 reads SQIVND (reference sequence). This CDR3 is CASTRGQKSYGYTF. For the CDR3, the DNA is TGTGCCAGTACCAGGGGGCAGAAGTCCTATGGCTACACCTTC.

In regard to this clone: Distinct nucleotide sequences in the sample also encode this CDR3. The chain employs TRBV6-5 and TRBJ1-6; D call uncertain. V lost 6 bases to trimming and J lost 7 bases, with 7 bases between them. The germline V gene has CDR1 MNHEY and CDR2 SVGAGI. This CDR3 comprises 12 residues. CDR3 in DNA: TGTGCCAGCAGGCTCGGGAATTCACCCCTCCACTTT. This encodes CASRLGNSPLHF.

The chain recombines TRBV2 with TRBJ2-3; D is uncertain. The CDR3 runs 12 residues. Per germline, CDR1 SNHLY and CDR2 FYNNEI. V shed 6 bases and J shed 2 bases, with 6 bases lying between them. In DNA form, the CDR3 reads TGTGCCAGCAGCGTTGACACAGATACGCAGTATTTT. Translation gives CASSVDTDTQYF. The full variable domain, in which reference TRBV2 and TRBJ2-3 provide the parts outside the CDR3, is EPEVTQTPSHQVTQMGQEVILRCVPISNHLYFYWYRQILGQKVEFLVSFYNNEISEKSEIFDDQFSVERPDGSNFTLKIRSTKLEDSAMYFCASSVDTDTQYFGPGTRLTVL.

The rearrangement links TRBV6-4 to TRBJ2-1; 12 bases agree with TRBD2. The CDR3 contains 16 residues. Per the germline V gene, CDR1 is MRHNA and CDR2 is SNTAGT. After removal of 0 bases from V and 8 bases from J, the junction contained 5 bases not matched to a gene. CDR3 in amino acids: CASSDSRLAGEYEQFF. The CDR3 DNA reads as TGTGCCAGCAGTGACTCGAGACTAGCGGGAGAATATGAGCAGTTCTTC.

J is TRBJ2-7 and V is TRBV7-8; D is undetermined. V was cut by 4 bases and J by 2 bases, with 18 bases left in between. CDR1 SGHVS and CDR2 FQNEAQ come from the germline V gene. CDR3 size: 16 residues. The CDR3 coding sequence is TGTGCCAGCAGCTCCATGAGGACCACGTCCCCCTACGAGCAGTACTTC. Residues: CASSSMRTTSPYEQYF. The variable domain in full, completed from reference TRBV7-8 and TRBJ2-7, reads GAGVSQSPRYKVAKRGQDVALRCDPISGHVSLFWYQQALGQGPEFLTYFQNEAQLDKSGLPSDRFFAERPEGSVSTLKIQRTQQEDSAVYLCASSSMRTTSPYEQYFGPGTRLTVT.